This T cell receptor beta chain was recorded in a study of cytotoxic CD8 clonotypes in ibrutinib-treated CLL. This clone was seen a single time. Some clones are missing from TCRdb's copy, which holds only in-frame ones; the method was immunoSEQ multiplex PCR. The sample includes roughly 150,000 clones, roughly three quarters of them seen just once. The TCR originated in a human donor with chronic lymphocytic leukemia. This specimen consisted of PBMCs, obtained after 24 months of ibrutinib treatment.

CDR3 sequence reads: CASSLYEQYF. CDR3 coding DNA: TGTGCCAGCAGCTTGTACGAGCAGTACTTC. This rearrangement joins TRBV5-8 to TRBJ2-7; D is unresolved. The CDR3 is 10 residues long. Germline CDR1 and CDR2: SGHTS and YDEGEE. Trimming took off 1 base at V and 4 bases at J, with 0 bases between the two ends.